This record concerns one T cell receptor beta chain sequence. Its antigen is still unknown. The data derive from a study of cytomegalovirus exposure and HLA in healthy donors. Vbeta (60) and Jbeta (13) primers were used in the PCR. Profiling relied on immunoSEQ multiplex PCR, and the TCRdb table lists in-frame clones only, not all of them. The repertoire consists of about 200,000 clones, with 75% to 85% occurring once and the leading ten covering approximately 0.4%. This CDR3 has 14 residues. CDR1 is SGHTA and CDR2 is FQGNSA in the germline V gene. Study-wide results and caveats: Later on, analysis showed that most CMV-associated TCR beta chains appeared to be HLA-restricted. Relative to the approximately 700-donor mean, N-insertions were reportedly fewer in an Asian-associated ancestry cluster in a later analysis. The authors later found HLA-associated TCR beta chains more clonally expanded than equally common others.

The chain has TRBV7-2 and TRBJ2-5, with D tentatively TRBD2 (6 bases). Gene TRBJ2-7 matches the end of the DNA better, so the J call may be wrong. The sample was PBMCs. The TCR sequence derives from a male donor in good health and CMV-seropositive. CDR3 sequence reads: CASSSRDGVPEQYF. CDR3 sequence (DNA): TGTGCCAGCAGCTCGCGGGACGGGGTACCCGAGCAGTACTTC.